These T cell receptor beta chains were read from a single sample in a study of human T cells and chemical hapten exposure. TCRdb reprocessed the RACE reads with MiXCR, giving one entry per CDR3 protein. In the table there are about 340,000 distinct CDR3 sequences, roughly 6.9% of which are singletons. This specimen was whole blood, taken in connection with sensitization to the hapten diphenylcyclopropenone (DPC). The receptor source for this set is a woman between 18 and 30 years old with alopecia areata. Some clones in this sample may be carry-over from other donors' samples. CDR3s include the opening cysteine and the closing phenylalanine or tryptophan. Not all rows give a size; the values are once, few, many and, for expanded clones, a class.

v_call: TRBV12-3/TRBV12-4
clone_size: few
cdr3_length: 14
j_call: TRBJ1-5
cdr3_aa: CASSPQGNNQPQHF

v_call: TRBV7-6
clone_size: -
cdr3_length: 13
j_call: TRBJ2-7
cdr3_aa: CASSSPGHHEQYF

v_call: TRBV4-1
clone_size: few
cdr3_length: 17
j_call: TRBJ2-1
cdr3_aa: CASSPRLSGGDYNEQFF

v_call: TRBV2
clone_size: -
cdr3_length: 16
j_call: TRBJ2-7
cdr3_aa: CASSEPSSGFNYEQYF

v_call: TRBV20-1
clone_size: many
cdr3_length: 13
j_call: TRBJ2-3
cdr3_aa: CSAWYSVTDTQYF

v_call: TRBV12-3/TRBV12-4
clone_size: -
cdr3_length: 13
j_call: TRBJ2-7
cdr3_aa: CASRKSGVYEQYF

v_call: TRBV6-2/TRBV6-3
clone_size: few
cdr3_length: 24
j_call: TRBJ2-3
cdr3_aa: CASSPVWDGTGTSEAATGTDTQYF

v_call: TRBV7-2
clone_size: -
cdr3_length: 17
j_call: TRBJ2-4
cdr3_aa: CASSLGAGTSSYNIQYF

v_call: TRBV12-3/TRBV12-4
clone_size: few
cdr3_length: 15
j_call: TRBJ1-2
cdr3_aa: CASSQEGIGDYGYTF

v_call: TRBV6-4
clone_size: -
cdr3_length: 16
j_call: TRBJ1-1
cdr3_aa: CASSPRKGARSTEAFF

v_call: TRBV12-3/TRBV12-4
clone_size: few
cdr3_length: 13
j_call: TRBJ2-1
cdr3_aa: CASSSQGGNEQFF

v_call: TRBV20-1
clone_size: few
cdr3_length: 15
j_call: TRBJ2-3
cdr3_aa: CSARPPSGGIYTQYF

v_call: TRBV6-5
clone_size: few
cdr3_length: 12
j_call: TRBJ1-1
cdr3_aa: CASSYSRREAFF

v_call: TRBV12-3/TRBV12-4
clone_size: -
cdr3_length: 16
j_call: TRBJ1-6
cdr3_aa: CASSSPRRQGESPLHF

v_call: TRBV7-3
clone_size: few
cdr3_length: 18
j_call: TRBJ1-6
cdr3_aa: CASSLRRDRGLRNSPLHF

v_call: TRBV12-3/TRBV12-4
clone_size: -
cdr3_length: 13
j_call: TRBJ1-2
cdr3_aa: CASAWGSIVGYTF

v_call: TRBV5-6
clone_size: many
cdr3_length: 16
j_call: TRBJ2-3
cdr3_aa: CASSLPSGGWSDTQYF

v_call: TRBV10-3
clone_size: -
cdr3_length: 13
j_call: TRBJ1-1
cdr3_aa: CAIREGLNTEAFF

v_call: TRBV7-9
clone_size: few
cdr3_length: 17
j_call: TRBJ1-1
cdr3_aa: CASSSRDVQGADTEAFF

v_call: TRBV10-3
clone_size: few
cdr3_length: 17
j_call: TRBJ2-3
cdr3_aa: CAISESRGGGEPDTQYF

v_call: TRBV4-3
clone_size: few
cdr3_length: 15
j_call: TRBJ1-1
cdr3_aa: CASSLRLTWDTEAFF

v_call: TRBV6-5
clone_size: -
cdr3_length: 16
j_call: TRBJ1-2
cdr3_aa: CASSYSSAGSAYGYTF

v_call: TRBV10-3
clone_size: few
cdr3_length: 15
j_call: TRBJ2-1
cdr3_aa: CAIRDPSGLYNEQFF

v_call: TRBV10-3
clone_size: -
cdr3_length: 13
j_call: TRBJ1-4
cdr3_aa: CAIGRDRNEKLFF